Shown below are 15 T cell receptor beta chains from a single sample sequenced in a study of T cell responses to AZD1222 COVID-19 vaccine. The data were produced by immunoSEQ multiplex PCR, yet TCRdb's version contains in-frame clones alone and is incomplete. The sample lists 170,000 or so clones; around 94% were seen once. The specimen comprised peripheral blood, sampled on day 0 of AZD1222 vaccination. The receptors were gathered from an adult in good health.

J is TRBJ1-2 and V is TRBV9, with D hard to call. The V gene lost 2 bases and the J gene lost 5 bases, with 7 bases spanning the gap. The CDR3 spans 12 residues. Germline V gives CDR1 SGDLS, CDR2 YYNGEE. The CDR3 nucleotides read TGTGCCAGCAGCGTCCCGGGGTATGGCTACACCTTC. Residues: CASSVPGYGYTF.

The rearrangement joins TRBV28 to TRBJ1-1, with 9 positions matching TRBD1. V was pared by 1 base and J by 6 bases, with 3 bases of the junction left unmatched. This CDR3 contains 14 residues. Germline CDR1 is MDHEN and CDR2 is SYDVKM. The CDR3 loop reads CASSLSGQGPEAFF. The CDR3, as DNA: TGTGCCAGCAGTTTATCGGGACAGGGACCTGAAGCTTTCTTT.

The chain has TRBV6-1 and TRBJ1-2; tentatively, D is TRBD1 (6 bases). The CDR3 runs to 18 residues. Between the trimmed V and J ends, which lost 4 bases and 0 bases, there was a span of 21 bases. Looked up from germline, CDR1 is MNHNS and CDR2 is SASEGT. The CDR3 sequence: CASSAGAGVRKANYGYTF. The DNA of the CDR3 is TGTGCCAGCAGTGCGGGGGCAGGGGTTCGGAAAGCTAACTATGGCTACACCTTC.

J is TRBJ2-2 and V is TRBV19; D ambiguous. The CDR3 is made up of 14 amino acids. Germline V gene sequence: CDR1 LNHDA, CDR2 SQIVND (reference sequence). The V end lost 4 bases, the J end lost 5 bases, and 11 bases lay between the germline ends. CDR3 amino acids: CASSNVGLTGELFF. The CDR3 DNA sequence: TGTGCCAGTAGTAACGTAGGTTTGACCGGGGAGCTGTTTTTT.

This clone was detected once. Here the CDR3 DNA reads TGTGCCAGCTCACCACTTACCGGGACGGACCGGCAGCTGTTTTTT. Translating gives CASSPLTGTDRQLFF. The J gene is TRBJ2-2, the V gene TRBV18; D tentatively fits TRBD1 or TRBD2 (5 bases each). This CDR3 region has 15 residues. V was clipped by 1 base and J by 12 bases, with 18 bases between them. Germline CDR1 is KGHSH and CDR2 is LQKENI.

This clone was recorded once. This rearrangement joins TRBV3-1 (or the pseudogene TRBV3-2) to TRBJ1-5; a possible D gene is TRBD1 (5 bases). In germline, CDR1 is LGHDT, CDR2 YNNKEL (reference sequence). Trimming removed 1 base at V and 9 bases at J, with 16 bases between. The CDR3 has 15 residues. CDR3 sequence: CASSQGVGGNAPQHF. For the CDR3, the DNA is TGTGCCAGCAGCCAAGGGGTCGGGGGAAACGCGCCCCAGCATTTT.

J is TRBJ1-2 and V is TRBV7-9; D is unresolved. The CDR3 sequence is 13 residues long. Trimming cost V 4 bases and J 7 bases, with 13 bases left between them. Looked up from germline, CDR1 is SEHNR and CDR2 is FQNEAQ (reference sequence). CDR3: CASSSIETGGYTF. The DNA for the CDR3 is TGTGCCAGCAGCTCAATAGAGACGGGTGGCTACACCTTC.

V usage is TRBV5-1 and J usage is TRBJ1-1; D gene unclear. V shed 0 bases and J shed 1 base, with 10 bases lying between them. The CDR3 sequence is 15 residues long. Per germline, CDR1 SGHRS and CDR2 YFSETQ. The CDR3 coding sequence is TGCGCCAGCAGCTTGGAGCTCCCTCAGAACACTGAAGCTTTCTTT. Translating it yields CASSLELPQNTEAFF.

The chain recombines TRBV7-2 with TRBJ2-1, with D perhaps matching TRBD2 (6 bases). Germline V gene lookup returns CDR1 SGHTA and CDR2 FQGNSA. The V gene lost 0 bases and the J gene lost 5 bases, with 23 bases spanning the gap. The CDR3 runs to 19 residues. CDR3 protein: CASSLAWAGRPSRNNEQFF. In DNA form, the CDR3 reads TGTGCCAGCAGCTTAGCATGGGCGGGACGCCCATCGAGAAACAATGAGCAGTTCTTC.

CDR3 DNA sequence: TGTGCCAGTCAACCCCGGAATAGGTATGGCTACACCTTC. As protein: CASQPRNRYGYTF. V usage is TRBV25-1 and J usage is TRBJ1-2; D gene ambiguous. CDR1 and CDR2 (germline): MGHDK, SYGVNS. CDR3 length equals 13 residues. V dropped 9 bases and J dropped 5 bases, with 16 bases sitting between them.

The chain recombines TRBV2 with TRBJ2-5, with 7 bases aligning to TRBD1. Germline V lookup: CDR1 SNHLY, CDR2 FYNNEI. V lost 7 bases to trimming and J lost 2 bases; unmatched junction nucleotides: 10. The CDR3 spans 15 residues. In DNA form, the CDR3 reads TGTGCCAGCAACCCTTGGACAGGTCCACAAGAGACCCAGTACTTC. Translation: CASNPWTGPQETQYF.

This sequence joins TRBV28 and TRBJ2-7; D ambiguous. The germline CDR1 and CDR2 sequences are MDHEN and SYDVKM. This CDR3 comprises 15 residues. V was cut by 1 base and J by 0 bases, with 10 bases left in between. The CDR3 nucleotides are TGTGCCAGCAGTTTATTTGTGGGAATCTCCTACGAGCAGTACTTC. This codes for CASSLFVGISYEQYF.

J is TRBJ1-2 and V is TRBV6-5, with D perhaps matching TRBD1 (6 bases). CDR3 size: 11 residues. V was clipped by 8 bases and J by 9 bases, with 13 bases between them. Germline CDR1 is MNHEY and CDR2 is SVGAGI. The CDR3 DNA reads TGTGCCAGCCGGTTGGGGGCGAGCTACACCTTC. It specifies CASRLGASYTF.

This clone occurred a few times. In nucleotides, the CDR3 is TGCGCCAGCAGCTTTAGATCCCAAGAGACCCAGTACTTC. It translates to CASSFRSQETQYF. The genes are TRBV5-1 and TRBJ2-5; D not certain. V was cut by 2 bases and J by 1 base, with 6 bases left in between. The germline V gene has CDR1 SGHRS and CDR2 YFSETQ. This CDR3 spans 13 amino acids.

The chain has TRBV15 and TRBJ1-5, with D tentatively TRBD1 (5 bases). Per the germline V gene, CDR1 is LNHNV and CDR2 is YYDKDF (reference sequence). The CDR3 has 16 amino acids. V was clipped by 3 bases and J by 0 bases, with 12 bases between them. The CDR3 sequence is CATSRRQGNSNQPQHF. CDR3 DNA: TGTGCCACCAGCAGGCGTCAGGGAAATAGCAATCAGCCCCAGCATTTT.